This T cell receptor beta chain was documented in a study of T cells in narcolepsy. The trim removed 7 bases at V and 8 bases at J, leaving 6 bases unmatched. The germline V gene has CDR1 SNHLY and CDR2 FYNNEI. This CDR3 contains 14 residues. Broader study findings: Blood of same and different patients, but not healthy controls, reportedly held recurring autoreactive clonotypes.

The table came from immunoSEQ multiplex PCR; TCRdb's copy has only in-frame clones and leaves some out. The table records some 17,000 clones, over 55% of them present only once. A note on this clone: The antigen remains unidentified.

Sequenced input: CD45RA- memory CD8+ T cells from PBMCs. The receptor was isolated from a human donor with narcolepsy. The V and J genes are TRBV2 and TRBJ2-1; 12 bases fit TRBD2. DNA of the CDR3: TGTGCCAGCATGAAGGGACTAGCGGGTTATGAGCAGTTCTTC. Protein sequence: CASMKGLAGYEQFF. The complete variable domain, with remaining parts taken from reference TRBV2 and TRBJ2-1, reads EPEVTQTPSHQVTQMGQEVILRCVPISNHLYFYWYRQILGQKVEFLVSFYNNEISEKSEIFDDQFSVERPDGSNFTLKIRSTKLEDSAMYFCASMKGLAGYEQFFGPGTRLTVL.